This T cell receptor (beta chain) was sequenced for a study of blood T cell repertoires in COVID-19. For the study at large: Nucleic acid was either cDNA or gDNA, and it came from T cells, B-cell-depleted T cells, or PBMCs.

The assay was immunoSEQ multiplex PCR, and TCRdb's table has in-frame clones only and misses some. The data hold 350,000 to 400,000 clones, with approximately 89% observed a single time. This CDR3 region has 16 residues. CDR1 LNHDA and CDR2 SQIVND come from the germline V gene (reference sequence). V lost 5 bases and J lost 3; bases outside the gene matches: 9. The genes are TRBV19 and TRBJ1-1; 10 nucleotides align to TRBD1. The receptor was isolated from a man aged 40-55 years in a cohort exposed to, infected with or recovered from COVID-19 (not recorded which). Sequencing used PBMCs or T cells enriched from blood (not recorded which). The CDR3 reads CASSPRQGAIDTEAFF. CDR3 bases: TGTGCCAGTAGTCCACGACAGGGGGCTATTGACACTGAAGCTTTCTTT.